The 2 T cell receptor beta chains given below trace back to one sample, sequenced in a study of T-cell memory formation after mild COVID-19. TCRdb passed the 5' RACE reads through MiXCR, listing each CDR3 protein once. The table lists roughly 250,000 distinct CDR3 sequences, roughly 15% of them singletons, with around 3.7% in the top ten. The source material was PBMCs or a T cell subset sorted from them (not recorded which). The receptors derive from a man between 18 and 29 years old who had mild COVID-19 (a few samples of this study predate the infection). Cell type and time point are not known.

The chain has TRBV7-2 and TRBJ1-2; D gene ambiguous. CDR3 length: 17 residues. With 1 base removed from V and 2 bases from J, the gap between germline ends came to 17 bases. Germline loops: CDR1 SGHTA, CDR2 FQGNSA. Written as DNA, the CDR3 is TGTGCCAGCAGCTTAGTTGTTTGGGGAAAGAAGAACTATGGCTACACCTTC. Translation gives CASSLVVWGKKNYGYTF.

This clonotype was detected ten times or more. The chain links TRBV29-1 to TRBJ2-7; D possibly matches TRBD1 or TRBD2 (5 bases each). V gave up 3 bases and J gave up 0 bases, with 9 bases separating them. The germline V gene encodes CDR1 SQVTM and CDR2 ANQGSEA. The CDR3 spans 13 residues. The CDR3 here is CSVEGDLSYEQYF. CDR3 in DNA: TGCAGCGTTGAGGGGGACCTCTCCTACGAGCAGTACTTC.